This entry concerns a single TCR beta chain. The data stem from a study of cytomegalovirus exposure and HLA in healthy donors. At the level of the study: Earlier sequencing of about 179 million T cells yielded about 120 million unique TCR beta sequences.

Use of 60 Vbeta and 13 Jbeta primers characterized the PCR. The data were produced by immunoSEQ multiplex PCR, yet TCRdb's version contains in-frame clones alone and is incomplete. The sample gives 200,000 to 250,000 clones, 82% of which show up once; around 5.4% is in the top ten. This receptor was identified in a woman in her thirties or forties in good health and CMV-seropositive. Sequencing was performed on PBMCs.

The CDR3 loop is CASSQDYEQYF. CDR3 nucleotides: TGTGCCAGCAGCCAGGACTACGAGCAGTACTTC. V is TRBV7-2 and J is TRBJ2-7; D unclear. The length of the CDR3 is 11 residues. In germline, CDR1 is SGHTA, CDR2 FQGNSA. Trimming took 5 bases from V and 3 from J, leaving 5 bases between them.